This T cell receptor (beta chain) was recorded in a study of T cell changes during pregnancy in multiple sclerosis. The V gene lost 0 bases and the J gene lost 3 bases, with 14 bases spanning the gap. This CDR3 spans 16 amino acids. Germline CDR1 and CDR2: MNHEY and SVGAGI. Only in-frame clones appear in the TCRdb table, and some are missing; sequencing was by immunoSEQ multiplex PCR. The sample lists around 65,000 clones; approximately 88% were seen once. The receptor was isolated from a female donor with multiple sclerosis, enrolled in a pregnancy study. The gene calls are TRBV6-5 and TRBJ1-1, with D possibly being TRBD1 (5 bases). This material consisted of peripheral blood, taken in the first trimester of pregnancy. The CDR3 sequence: CASSYSKVAGHTEAFF. The CDR3 DNA follows: TGTGCCAGCAGTTACTCGAAGGTAGCGGGGCACACTGAAGCTTTCTTT.